This T cell receptor beta chain was captured by sequencing in a study of patients and donors after allogeneic stem cell transplantation. The CDR3 covers 15 residues. CDR1 and CDR2 (germline): MNHNS, SASEGT. Trimming pared 6 bases from V and 1 base from J, leaving 13 bases between. This clonotype was seen only a few times. In TCRdb, the RT-PCR reads were re-called with MiXCR into one record per CDR3 protein. The data hold 900,000 to 1,000,000 distinct CDR3 sequences, with around 17% observed a single time. The TCR originated in a human donor who was either an allogeneic HSCT recipient or a stem cell or donor lymphocyte infusion donor (not recorded which). It is not recorded whose cells these are; they may come from a transplant donor. V and J are TRBV6-1 and TRBJ1-5, with D unresolved. Sequencing used blood, either unsorted or a sorted T cell fraction (not recorded which). CDR3 region: CASSSDKTSNQPQHF. The CDR3 DNA reads TGTGCCAGCAGCTCCGACAAGACAAGCAATCAGCCCCAGCATTTT.